These T cell receptor beta chains were read from a single sample in a study of control samples from healthy donors and cancer patients. Profiled with immunoSEQ multiplex PCR; TCRdb holds only in-frame clones, not every one. The table records approximately 86,000 clones, approximately 86% of them present only once. The sequencing input was blood. The source of these receptors is a man aged 30 to 45 in good health. Both conserved end residues are part of each CDR3. The D gene is left open where the match is weak. Clone size is shown for a subset of rows, as once, few, many or a class of expanded clone.

len	d_gene	v_gene	abundance	j_gene	CDR3nt	CDR3aa
15	.	TRBV24-1	once	TRBJ1-2	TGTGCCACCAGTGACCAACGGACAGCTAACTATGGCTACACCTTC	CATSDQRTANYGYTF
13	.	TRBV7-2	.	TRBJ1-2	TGTGCCAGCAGCACAAACTCAGGGGTTGGCTACACCTTC	CASSTNSGVGYTF
17	.	TRBV5-8	.	TRBJ2-3	TGTGCCAGCAGCTTGAGAGGAACCTTAGGAACATGGGATACGCAGTATTTT	CASSLRGTLGTWDTQYF
15	TRBD2	TRBV2	.	TRBJ2-2	TGTGCCAGCAGGGAGCTAGCGGGGGGGCCCGGGGAGCTGTTTTTT	CASRELAGGPGELFF
15	TRBD1	TRBV6-2/TRBV6-3	.	TRBJ1-5	TGTGCCAGCAGTTACTCGACAGGGGGCACTCAGCCCCAGCATTTT	CASSYSTGGTQPQHF
19	TRBD1	TRBV5-1	.	TRBJ2-1	TGCGCCAGCAGCTGGAAGATGGTAGGGGACAGGAGAGATCGGAATGAGCAGTTCTTC	CASSWKMVGDRRDRNEQFF
15	.	TRBV3-1/TRBV3-2	.	TRBJ2-1	TGTGCCAGCAGCCGTGGAACCGGCTCCTACAATGAGCAGTTCTTC	CASSRGTGSYNEQFF
14	.	TRBV30	.	TRBJ1-1	TGTGCCTGGAGTGTACAGGGCTTAGGCACTGAAGCTTTCTTT	CAWSVQGLGTEAFF
11	.	TRBV6-5	once	TRBJ2-7	TGTGCCAGCAAGGAGGACGCCGAGCAGTACTTC	CASKEDAEQYF
16	TRBD1	TRBV19	once	TRBJ2-1	TGTGCCAGTAGTCTCAGGACAGGGGGCCCGCACAATGAGCAGTTCTTC	CASSLRTGGPHNEQFF
15	TRBD1	TRBV5-4	.	TRBJ2-2	TGTGCCAGCAGCTCTTCCGGGACAGGGGCCGGGGAGCTGTTTTTT	CASSSSGTGAGELFF
15	.	TRBV6-4	.	TRBJ2-3	TGTGCCAGCTCTCGGGGCGGATCCAGCACAGATACGCAGTATTTT	CASSRGGSSTDTQYF
15	.	TRBV7-9	.	TRBJ2-5	TGTGCCAGCAGCTTAGCTAGCGGTCGACAAGAGACCCAGTACTTC	CASSLASGRQETQYF
15	.	TRBV29-1	.	TRBJ1-2	TGCAGCGTTGAAGAGGAGGGCAAAGGGGGCTATGGCTACACCTTC	CSVEEEGKGGYGYTF
15	TRBD2	TRBV6-6	.	TRBJ2-1	TGTGCCAGCATTAATAGCGGGGGGGCGTCGTATGAGCAGTTCTTC	CASINSGGASYEQFF
14	.	TRBV6-5	once	TRBJ1-1	TGTGCCAGCAGTTACTCGGCCCATTCCCATGAAGCTTTCTTT	CASSYSAHSHEAFF
14	.	TRBV5-1	.	TRBJ2-5	TGCGCCAGCAGCTTGGGGGGTTACCAAGAGACCCAGTACTTC	CASSLGGYQETQYF
15	TRBD1	TRBV27	.	TRBJ2-7	TGTGCCAGCAGTCTAGACAGGGGGCAAACCTACGAGCAGTACTTC	CASSLDRGQTYEQYF
15	.	TRBV7-2	once	TRBJ1-5	TGTGCCAGCAGCTTAGGGGGGGCCCGAAATCAGCCCCAGCATTTT	CASSLGGARNQPQHF
17	.	TRBV29-1	.	TRBJ2-1	TGCAGCGTTGTCCCCAGGGCCCTCCCCCTATCCTACAATGAGCAGTTCTTC	CSVVPRALPLSYNEQFF